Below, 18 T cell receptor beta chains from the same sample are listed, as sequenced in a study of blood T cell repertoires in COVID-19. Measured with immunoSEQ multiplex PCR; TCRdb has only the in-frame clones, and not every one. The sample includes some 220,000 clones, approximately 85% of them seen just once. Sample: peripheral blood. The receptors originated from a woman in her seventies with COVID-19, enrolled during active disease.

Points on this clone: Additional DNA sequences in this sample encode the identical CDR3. CDR3: CASSLAPGKYEQYF. The CDR3 nucleotides read TGTGCCAGCAGCTTGGCCCCGGGGAAGTACGAGCAGTACTTC. The V call is TRBV5-4, the J call TRBJ2-7, with D possibly being TRBD2 (5 bases). Trimming left V 0 bases short and J 4 bases short, with 11 bases between. Germline values: CDR1 SGHNT, CDR2 YYREEE (reference sequence). The length of the CDR3 is 14 residues.

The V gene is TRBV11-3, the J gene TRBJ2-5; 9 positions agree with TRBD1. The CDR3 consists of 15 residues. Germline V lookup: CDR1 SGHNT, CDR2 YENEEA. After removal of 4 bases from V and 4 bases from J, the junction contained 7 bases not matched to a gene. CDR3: CASSWRGDRAETQYF. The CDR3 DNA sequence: TGTGCCAGCAGCTGGAGGGGGGACAGGGCAGAGACCCAGTACTTC.

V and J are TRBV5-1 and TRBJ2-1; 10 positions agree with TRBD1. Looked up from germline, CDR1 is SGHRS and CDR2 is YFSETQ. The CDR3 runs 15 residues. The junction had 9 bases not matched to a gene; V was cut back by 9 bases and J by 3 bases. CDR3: CATMPGQGYYNEQFF. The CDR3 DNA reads TGCGCCACCATGCCGGGACAGGGGTACTACAATGAGCAGTTCTTC.

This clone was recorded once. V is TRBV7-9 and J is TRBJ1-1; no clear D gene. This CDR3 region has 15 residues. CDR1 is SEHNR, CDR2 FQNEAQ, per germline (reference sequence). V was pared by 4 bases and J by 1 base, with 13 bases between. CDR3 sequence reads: CASSSLQLQNTEAFF. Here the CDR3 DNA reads TGTGCCAGCAGCTCCTTACAATTACAGAACACTGAAGCTTTCTTT.

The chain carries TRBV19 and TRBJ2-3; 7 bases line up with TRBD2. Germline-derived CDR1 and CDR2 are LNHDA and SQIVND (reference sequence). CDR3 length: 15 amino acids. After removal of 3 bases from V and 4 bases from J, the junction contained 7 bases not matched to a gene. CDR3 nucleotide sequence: TGTGCCAGTAGTATCGGCGGGGGTGGGGCAGATACGCAGTATTTT. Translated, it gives CASSIGGGGADTQYF.

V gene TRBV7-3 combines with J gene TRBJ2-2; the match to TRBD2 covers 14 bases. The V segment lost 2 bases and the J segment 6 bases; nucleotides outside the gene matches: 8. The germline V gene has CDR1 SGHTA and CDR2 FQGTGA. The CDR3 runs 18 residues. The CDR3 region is CASSLGGLAGDQAGELFF. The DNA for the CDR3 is TGTGCCAGCAGCTTAGGGGGACTAGCGGGAGATCAGGCCGGGGAGCTGTTTTTT.

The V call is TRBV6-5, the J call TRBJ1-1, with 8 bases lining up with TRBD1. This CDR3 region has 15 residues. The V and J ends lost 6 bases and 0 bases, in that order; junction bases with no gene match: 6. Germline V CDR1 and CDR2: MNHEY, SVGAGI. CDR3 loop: CASRGMTGVNTEAFF. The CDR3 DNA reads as TGTGCCAGCAGGGGCATGACAGGGGTGAACACTGAAGCTTTCTTT.

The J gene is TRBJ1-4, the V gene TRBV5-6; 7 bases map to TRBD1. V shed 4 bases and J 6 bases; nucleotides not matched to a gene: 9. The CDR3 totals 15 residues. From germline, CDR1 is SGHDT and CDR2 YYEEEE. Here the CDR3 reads CASSEAGTADEKLFF. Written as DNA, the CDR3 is TGTGCCAGCAGCGAAGCCGGGACAGCGGATGAAAAACTGTTTTTT.

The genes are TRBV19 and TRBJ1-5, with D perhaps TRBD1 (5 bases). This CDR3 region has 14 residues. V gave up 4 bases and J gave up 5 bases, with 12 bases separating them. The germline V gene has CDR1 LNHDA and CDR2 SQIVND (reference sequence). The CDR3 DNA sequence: TGTGCCAGTAGTACGCCACAGGAGTATCAGCCCCAGCATTTT. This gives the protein CASSTPQEYQPQHF.

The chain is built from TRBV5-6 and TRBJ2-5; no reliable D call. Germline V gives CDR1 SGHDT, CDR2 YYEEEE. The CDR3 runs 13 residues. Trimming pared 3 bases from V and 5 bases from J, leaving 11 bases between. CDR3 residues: CASSSLSVETQYF. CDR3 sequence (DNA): TGTGCCAGCAGCTCCCTGTCAGTTGAGACCCAGTACTTC. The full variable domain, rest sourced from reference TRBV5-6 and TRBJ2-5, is DAGVTQSPTHLIKTRGQQVTLRCSPKSGHDTVSWYQQALGQGPQFIFQYYEEEERQRGNFPDRFSGHQFPNYSSELNVNALLLGDSALYLCASSSLSVETQYFGPGTRLLVL.

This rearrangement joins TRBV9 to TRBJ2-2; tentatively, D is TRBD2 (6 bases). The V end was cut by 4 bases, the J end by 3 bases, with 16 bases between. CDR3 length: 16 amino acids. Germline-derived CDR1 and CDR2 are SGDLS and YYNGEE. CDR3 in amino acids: CASSPPTGGYTGELFF. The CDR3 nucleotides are TGTGCCAGCAGCCCACCTACTGGGGGGTACACCGGGGAGCTGTTTTTT.

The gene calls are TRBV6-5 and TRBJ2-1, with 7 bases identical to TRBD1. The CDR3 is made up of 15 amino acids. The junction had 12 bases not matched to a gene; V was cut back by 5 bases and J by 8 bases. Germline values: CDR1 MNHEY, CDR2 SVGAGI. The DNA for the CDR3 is TGTGCCAGCAGTCCTCAGGGGGACCCTAGGGATGAGCAGTTCTTC. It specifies CASSPQGDPRDEQFF.

The CDR3 sequence: CSASKGGYTEAFF. The CDR3 region has the DNA TGCAGTGCTAGTAAGGGAGGTTACACTGAAGCTTTCTTT. The V gene is TRBV20-1, the J gene TRBJ1-1; no clear D gene. CDR3 length: 13 residues. V lost 3 bases, J lost 3 bases, and 11 bases lay in between. Per germline, CDR1 DFQATT and CDR2 SNEGSKA (reference sequence).

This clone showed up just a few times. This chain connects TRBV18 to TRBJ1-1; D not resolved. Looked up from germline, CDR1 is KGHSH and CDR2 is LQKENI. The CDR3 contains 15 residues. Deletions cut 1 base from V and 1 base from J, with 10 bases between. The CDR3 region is CASSPLAAENTEAFF. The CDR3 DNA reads TGTGCCAGCTCACCACTCGCGGCGGAGAACACTGAAGCTTTCTTT.

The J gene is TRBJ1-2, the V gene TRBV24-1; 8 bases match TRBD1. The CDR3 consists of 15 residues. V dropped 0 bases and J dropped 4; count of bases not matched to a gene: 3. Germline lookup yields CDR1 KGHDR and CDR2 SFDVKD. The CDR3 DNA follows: TGTGCCACCAGTGATTTGAGACAGGGGACCTATGGCTACACCTTC. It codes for CATSDLRQGTYGYTF.

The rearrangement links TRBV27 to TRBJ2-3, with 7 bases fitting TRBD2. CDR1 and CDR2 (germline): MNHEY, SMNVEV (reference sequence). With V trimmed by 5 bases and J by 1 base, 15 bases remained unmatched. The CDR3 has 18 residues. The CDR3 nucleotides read TGTGCCAGCAGTAGGTTAGTCGGCGCGGGGGTTCGCACAGATACGCAGTATTTT. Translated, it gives CASSRLVGAGVRTDTQYF.

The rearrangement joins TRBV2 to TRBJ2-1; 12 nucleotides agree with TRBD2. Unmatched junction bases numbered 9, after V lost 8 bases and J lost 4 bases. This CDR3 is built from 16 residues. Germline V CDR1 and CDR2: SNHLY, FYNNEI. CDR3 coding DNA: TGTGCCAGCGAACTAGCGGGAGGTACCTTATACAATGAGCAGTTCTTC. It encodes CASELAGGTLYNEQFF. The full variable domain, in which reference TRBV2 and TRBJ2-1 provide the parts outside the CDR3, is EPEVTQTPSHQVTQMGQEVILRCVPISNHLYFYWYRQILGQKVEFLVSFYNNEISEKSEIFDDQFSVERPDGSNFTLKIRSTKLEDSAMYFCASELAGGTLYNEQFFGPGTRLTVL.

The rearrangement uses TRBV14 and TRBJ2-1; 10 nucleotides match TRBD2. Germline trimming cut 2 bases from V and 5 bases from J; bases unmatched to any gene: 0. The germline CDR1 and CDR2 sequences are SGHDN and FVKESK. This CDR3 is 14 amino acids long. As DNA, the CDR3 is TGTGCCAGCAGCCAACTAGCGGGGGACAATGAGCAGTTCTTC. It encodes CASSQLAGDNEQFF.